The 27 T cell receptor beta chains listed next were all sequenced from one sample in a study of shared clonotypes between healthy human individuals. Generated by immunoSEQ multiplex PCR, the TCRdb table keeps only in-frame clones and is missing some. The sample carries about 670,000 clones, less than 80% recorded once. The specimen sequenced was memory CD4+ T cells sorted from blood. As for subset: CD45RA-negative fraction. The source is a woman in her 30s in good health.

Notes on this clone: In the same sample, other DNA sequences code for this CDR3. The V and J genes are TRBV19 and TRBJ2-7; 11 nucleotides line up with TRBD1. This CDR3 region has 14 residues. Germline lookup yields CDR1 LNHDA and CDR2 SQIVND (reference sequence). V dropped 5 bases and J dropped 3; count of bases not matched to a gene: 3. The CDR3 DNA reads TGTGCCAGTAGTCCCGGGACAGGGGGCTACGAGCAGTACTTC. Its protein is CASSPGTGGYEQYF.

CDR3 sequence: CASSQTGGVTGELFF. The CDR3 DNA reads TGTGCCAGCAGCCAGACAGGGGGTGTTACCGGGGAGCTGTTTTTT. The chain joins TRBV6-5 to TRBJ2-2; TRBD1 aligns across 9 bases. After removal of 6 bases from V and 5 bases from J, the junction contained 7 bases not matched to a gene. Germline CDR1 and CDR2: MNHEY and SVGAGI. This CDR3 region has 15 residues.

The V and J genes are TRBV7-2 and TRBJ2-7, with D perhaps matching TRBD2 (5 bases). With 0 bases removed from V and 3 bases from J, the gap between germline ends came to 9 bases. From germline, CDR1 is SGHTA and CDR2 FQGNSA. The CDR3 consists of 14 residues. CDR3 region: CASSLASSFYEQYF. The CDR3 DNA follows: TGTGCCAGCAGCTTAGCGTCTAGCTTCTACGAGCAGTACTTC.

This chain joins TRBV9 and TRBJ2-5, with 7 bases lining up with TRBD2. The CDR3 has 18 amino acids. The trim removed 0 bases at V and 4 bases at J, leaving 15 bases unmatched. Germline CDR1 and CDR2: SGDLS and YYNGEE. The CDR3: CASSVATWSGVPPETQYF. DNA for the CDR3: TGTGCCAGCAGCGTAGCTACCTGGAGCGGGGTCCCCCCAGAGACCCAGTACTTC.

In its sample, this clone was seen once. CDR3 amino acids: CASSSSYNEKLFF. The CDR3 DNA is TGTGCCAGCAGTTCCTCCTATAATGAAAAACTGTTTTTT. This chain joins TRBV6-5 and TRBJ1-4; no reliable D call. Germline-derived CDR1 and CDR2 are MNHEY and SVGAGI. The CDR3 is made up of 13 amino acids. V was clipped by 4 bases and J by 4 bases, with 7 bases between them.

The chain carries TRBV10-3 and TRBJ2-3; no clear D. Germline assignment: CDR1 ENHRY and CDR2 SYGVKD. Trimming left V 2 bases short and J 4 bases short, with 7 bases between. The CDR3 extends over 13 amino acids. CDR3 bases: TGTGCCATCAGTGAGGTCCAGCCAGATACGCAGTATTTT. It is translated as CAISEVQPDTQYF.

The chain combines TRBV25-1 with TRBJ1-5; 7 nucleotides line up with TRBD1. The V gene's germline CDR1 is MGHDK and CDR2 SYGVNS. The J segment lost 4 bases and the V segment lost 4 bases, leaving 7 bases of the junction unmatched. The CDR3 consists of 15 residues. CDR3 sequence reads: CASSAWDSGNQPQHF. In DNA, the CDR3 is TGTGCCAGCAGTGCTTGGGACAGCGGGAATCAGCCCCAGCATTTT.

The chain uses TRBV9 and TRBJ1-2; possibly TRBD1 for D (5 bases). V dropped 4 bases and J dropped 2 bases, with 12 bases sitting between them. This CDR3 has 14 residues. The germline gives CDR1 SGDLS, CDR2 YYNGEE. In nucleotides, the CDR3 is TGTGCCAGCAGCAGAGATGGGGGGAACTATGGCTACACCTTC. Amino acid sequence: CASSRDGGNYGYTF.

In regard to this clone: Different DNA sequences within this sample yield the same CDR3. The chain has TRBV5-1 and TRBJ2-6; TRBD2 might be the D (6 bases). The germline CDR1 and CDR2 sequences are SGHRS and YFSETQ. Between the trimmed V and J ends, which lost 4 bases and 4 bases, there was a span of 12 bases. The CDR3 is made up of 15 amino acids. The CDR3 nucleotides read TGCGCCAGCAGCCTAGGCGGGGAGGGGGCCAACGTCCTGACTTTC. Its translation: CASSLGGEGANVLTF.

This clone was detected a few times. This specimen includes other DNA sequences encoding the same CDR3. The chain uses TRBV4-1 and TRBJ1-4; D unclear. V lost 4 bases, J lost 8 bases, and 11 bases lay in between. CDR1 is MGHRA, CDR2 YSYEKL, per germline. The CDR3 contains 13 residues. CDR3 protein: CASSLLGGEKLFF. The CDR3 nucleotides read TGCGCCAGCAGCCTGTTGGGAGGCGAAAAACTGTTTTTT.

This clone occurred a few times. J is TRBJ2-3 and V is TRBV7-9; TRBD2 aligns across 13 bases. The CDR3 runs 18 residues. CDR1 SEHNR and CDR2 FQNEAQ come from the germline V gene (reference sequence). J was trimmed by 3 bases and V by 6 bases; bases with no gene match: 12. CDR3 sequence (DNA): TGTGCCAGCAGAAAAGGACTAGCGGGAGCCTTACTGACAGATACGCAGTATTTT. This translates into CASRKGLAGALLTDTQYF. Variable domain in full (rest from reference TRBV7-9 and TRBJ2-3): DTGVSQNPRHKITKRGQNVTFRCDPISEHNRLYWYRQTLGQGPEFLTYFQNEAQLEKSRLLSDRFSAERPKGSFSTLEIQRTEQGDSAMYLCASRKGLAGALLTDTQYFGPGTRLTVL.

J is TRBJ2-1 and V is TRBV28; D is unclear. Germline V CDR1 and CDR2: MDHEN, SYDVKM. This CDR3 spans 16 amino acids. V shed 3 bases and J shed 0 bases, with 12 bases lying between them. CDR3 region: CASSFPSFPSYNEQFF. CDR3 coding DNA: TGTGCCAGCAGTTTCCCCTCTTTCCCCTCCTACAATGAGCAGTTCTTC.

The chain has TRBV7-8 and TRBJ2-1; 7 nucleotides match TRBD2. This CDR3 contains 14 residues. V shed 8 bases and J 7 bases; nucleotides not matched to a gene: 11. The V gene's germline CDR1 is SGHVS and CDR2 FQNEAQ. DNA for the CDR3: TGTGCCAGCTCACGGGGAGGGCCTGGGAATGAGCAGTTCTTC. Encoded protein: CASSRGGPGNEQFF.

V usage is TRBV5-1 and J usage is TRBJ2-1, with 9 bases identical to TRBD2. V was clipped by 4 bases and J by 8 bases; unmatched bases: 13. CDR3 length: 16 amino acids. Germline assignment: CDR1 SGHRS and CDR2 YFSETQ. The DNA for the CDR3 is TGCGCCAGCAGCCGTACGACTAGCGGAAATCGGGATGAGCAGTTCTTC. This codes for CASSRTTSGNRDEQFF.

This chain links TRBV2 with TRBJ1-1; 9 bases agree with TRBD1. Germline assignment: CDR1 SNHLY and CDR2 FYNNEI. The CDR3 loop spans 15 amino acids. With V trimmed by 3 bases and J by 4 bases, 6 bases remained unmatched. CDR3 loop: CASSEITGGGTEAFF. The CDR3 DNA sequence: TGTGCCAGCAGTGAGATCACAGGGGGCGGCACTGAAGCTTTCTTT.

V is TRBV30 and J is TRBJ2-6; D perhaps matches TRBD2 (6 bases). The V and J ends lost 2 bases and 0 bases respectively, with 8 bases between them. Germline loops: CDR1 GTSNPN, CDR2 SVGIG (reference sequence). The CDR3 spans 15 residues. CDR3 residues: CAWSTGVSGANVLTF. The CDR3 DNA sequence: TGTGCCTGGAGTACGGGGGTCTCTGGGGCCAACGTCCTGACTTTC. The full variable domain, completed using reference TRBV30 and TRBJ2-6, is SQTIHQWPATLVQPVGSPLSLECTVEGTSNPNLYWYRQAAGRGLQLLFYSVGIGQISSEVPQNLSASRPQDRQFILSSKKLLLSDSGFYLCAWSTGVSGANVLTFGAGSRLTVL.

The chain uses TRBV5-2 and TRBJ1-4; the table assigns TRBD1, which was not confirmed against the DNA. TRBV5-2 is designated a pseudogene. The CDR3 loop spans 16 amino acids. The CDR3 coding sequence is TGCGCCAGCACCCGGGACAGCTTTGCAACTAATGAAAAACTGTTTTTT. It yields the protein CASTRDSFATNEKLFF.

J is TRBJ1-3 and V is TRBV11-2, with D maybe TRBD1 (5 bases). Germline CDR1 and CDR2: SGHAT and FQNNGV. The ends were cut back, 1 base at V and 6 bases at J, with 13 bases in the middle. The CDR3 spans 15 residues. Here the CDR3 reads CASSLGGAGQNTIYF. The CDR3 region has the DNA TGTGCCAGCAGCTTAGGCGGGGCGGGCCAAAACACCATATATTTT.

The chain is built from TRBV6-5 and TRBJ1-1, with 9 nucleotides matching TRBD1. Trimming cost V 11 bases and J 7 bases; bases outside gene matches: 17. CDR1 and CDR2 (germline): MNHEY, SVGAGI. The CDR3 contains 15 residues. In nucleotides, the CDR3 is TGTGCCGAAACACGACCGGGACAGGGTGAAGATGAAGCTTTCTTT. Translating it yields CAETRPGQGEDEAFF.

V gene TRBV6-5 combines with J gene TRBJ2-7; the D gene is possibly TRBD2 (5 bases). Looked up from germline, CDR1 is MNHEY and CDR2 is SVGAGI. Trimming removed 6 bases from V and 2 bases from J, with 11 bases in between. The CDR3 contains 13 residues. The CDR3, as DNA: TGTGCCAGCAGCCCCGGGATCCCCTACGAGCAGTACTTC. Encoded protein: CASSPGIPYEQYF.

V usage is TRBV7-8 and J usage is TRBJ2-5; TRBD2 matches at 9 bases. The J segment lost 5 bases and the V segment lost 7 bases, leaving 11 bases of the junction unmatched. Germline V lookup: CDR1 SGHVS, CDR2 FQNEAQ. The CDR3 length is 15 residues. For the CDR3, the DNA is TGTGCCAGCACCACGACTAGCGGCAATTGGGAGACCCAGTACTTC. It translates to CASTTTSGNWETQYF. The full variable domain, its missing parts supplied by reference TRBV7-8 and TRBJ2-5, is GAGVSQSPRYKVAKRGQDVALRCDPISGHVSLFWYQQALGQGPEFLTYFQNEAQLDKSGLPSDRFFAERPEGSVSTLKIQRTQQEDSAVYLCASTTTSGNWETQYFGPGTRLLVL.

The V gene is TRBV5-8, the J gene TRBJ1-2; TRBD1 matches 9 bases. The germline gives CDR1 SGHTS, CDR2 YDEGEE. This CDR3 has 15 amino acids. J lost 8 bases, V lost 4 bases, and 12 bases had no gene match. CDR3 nucleotide sequence: TGTGCCAGCAGCGCCGGGACAGGGAAACTTGGAGGCTACACCTTC. This encodes CASSAGTGKLGGYTF. The complete variable domain, with remaining parts taken from reference TRBV5-8 and TRBJ1-2, reads EAGVTQSPTHLIKTRGQQATLRCSPISGHTSVYWYQQALGLGLQFLLWYDEGEERNRGNFPPRFSGRQFPNYSSELNVNALELEDSALYLCASSAGTGKLGGYTFGSGTRLTVV.

The chain joins TRBV5-6 to TRBJ2-6, with unresolved D. V lost 4 bases, J lost 0 bases, and 8 bases lay in between. Per the germline V gene, CDR1 is SGHDT and CDR2 is YYEEEE. The CDR3 is 15 residues long. This chain's CDR3 is CASSTSNSGANVLTF. For the CDR3, the DNA is TGTGCCAGCAGCACCAGTAACTCTGGGGCCAACGTCCTGACTTTC. The variable domain in full, completed from reference TRBV5-6 and TRBJ2-6, reads DAGVTQSPTHLIKTRGQQVTLRCSPKSGHDTVSWYQQALGQGPQFIFQYYEEEERQRGNFPDRFSGHQFPNYSSELNVNALLLGDSALYLCASSTSNSGANVLTFGAGSRLTVL.

This clone came up once. The chain is built from TRBV5-1 and TRBJ1-3; D is uncertain. This CDR3 is built from 15 residues. Germline CDR1 reads SGHRS; CDR2 reads YFSETQ. Trimming stripped 3 bases from V and 0 bases from J, with 10 bases between. The CDR3 coding sequence is TGCGCCAGCAGCTCGGACCTTGGCTCTGGAAACACCATATATTTT. Its protein is CASSSDLGSGNTIYF.

The chain links TRBV10-3 to TRBJ2-3, with 8 bases lining up with TRBD2. The CDR3 length is 15 residues. The V and J ends lost 6 bases and 5 bases, in that order; junction bases with no gene match: 10. CDR1 is ENHRY, CDR2 SYGVKD, per germline. The CDR3 nucleotides read TGTGCCATCAGGGATGGACTAGCAGCTAAAGATACGCAGTATTTT. Its translation: CAIRDGLAAKDTQYF.

The genes are TRBV14 and TRBJ1-2; possibly TRBD1 for D (5 bases). V lost 3 bases and J lost 6, with 5 bases in between. Germline values: CDR1 SGHDN, CDR2 FVKESK. The CDR3 is 11 residues long. CDR3 coding DNA: TGTGCCAGCAGCCAGGGGCATGGCTACACCTTC. Amino acids: CASSQGHGYTF.

This clone was seen repeatedly, ten times or more. This chain links TRBV5-1 with TRBJ1-2; D uncertain. V lost 0 bases and J lost 2, with 8 bases in between. Germline CDR1 reads SGHRS; CDR2 reads YFSETQ. This CDR3 is built from 14 residues. The CDR3, as DNA: TGCGCCAGCAGCTTGGTAGAGAGGAACTATGGCTACACCTTC. This codes for CASSLVERNYGYTF.